The 21 T cell receptor beta chains given below trace back to one sample, sequenced in a study of identical twins. Via MiXCR, TCRdb re-called the 5' RACE reads, giving one row per CDR3 protein. The sample carries hundreds of thousands of distinct CDR3 sequences, 12% recorded once. These records were also assigned to another study, of yellow fever vaccine responses in identical twins.

Specimen: PBMCs. The receptors come from a young woman in good health.

This clonotype has a handful of counts. V gene TRBV20-1 combines with J gene TRBJ2-5; D is perhaps TRBD2 (5 bases). The V end lost 4 bases, the J end lost 2 bases, and 8 bases lay between the germline ends. From germline, CDR1 is DFQATT and CDR2 SNEGSKA (reference sequence). The CDR3 runs 12 residues. The CDR3 sequence is CSATPGQETQYF. The CDR3 region has the DNA TGCAGTGCTACCCCGGGGCAAGAGACCCAGTACTTC.

V is TRBV3-1 and J is TRBJ2-1, with D perhaps matching TRBD2 (6 bases). Germline V gives CDR1 LGHDT, CDR2 YNNKEL (reference sequence). The V end lost 5 bases, the J end lost 6 bases, and 23 bases lay between the germline ends. The CDR3 contains 17 residues. The CDR3 DNA reads TGTGCCAGCAGCGCCGGCAGAAGACTAGAACCCCTCAATGAGCAGTTCTTC. It translates to CASSAGRRLEPLNEQFF.

In this sample, this clonotype turned up a few times. The chain links TRBV19 to TRBJ2-1, with 10 bases aligning to TRBD2. V lost 4 bases to trimming and J lost 0 bases; unmatched junction nucleotides: 6. This CDR3 is 17 amino acids long. Germline V gene data show CDR1 as LNHDA and CDR2 as SQIVND (reference sequence). The CDR3 is CASSTGLAFSSYNEQFF. CDR3 DNA: TGTGCCAGTAGTACGGGACTAGCGTTTAGCTCCTACAATGAGCAGTTCTTC.

The sample holds many counts of this clonotype. The chain is built from TRBV12-3 or TRBV12-4 and TRBJ2-1; TRBD2 agrees at 9 bases. The junction had 10 bases not matched to a gene; V was cut back by 5 bases and J by 5 bases. This CDR3 contains 16 residues. CDR3 in amino acids: CASSPLAGPTNNEQFF. The CDR3 DNA reads as TGTGCCAGCAGTCCACTAGCGGGCCCTACCAACAATGAGCAGTTCTTC.

The count of this clonotype is one. This chain links TRBV4-1 with TRBJ2-7; D perhaps matches TRBD2 (5 bases). V was pared by 0 bases and J by 4 bases, with 10 bases between. CDR1 is MGHRA, CDR2 YSYEKL, per germline. The CDR3 spans 14 residues. CDR3 protein: CASSQDRRAYEQYF. Here the CDR3 DNA reads TGCGCCAGCAGCCAAGATAGGCGGGCGTACGAGCAGTACTTC.

The chain has TRBV3-1 and TRBJ2-1; 8 nucleotides agree with TRBD2. V trimming: 1 base; J trimming: 4 bases; junction bases outside the gene matches: 12. The CDR3 runs 18 residues. Germline V gene data show CDR1 as LGHDT and CDR2 as YNNKEL (reference sequence). As DNA, the CDR3 is TGTGCCAGCAGCCAAGCGGGACTAGACGGGCATGGGTACAATGAGCAGTTCTTC. The encoded protein is CASSQAGLDGHGYNEQFF.

In its sample, this clonotype was seen a few times. This chain uses TRBV5-1 with TRBJ2-5; 9 nucleotides agree with TRBD1. J lost 3 bases, V lost 4 bases, and 10 bases had no gene match. There are 16 residues in the CDR3. Per germline, CDR1 SGHRS and CDR2 YFSETQ. The CDR3 nucleotides are TGCGCCAGCAGCCCACAGGGGGCCGAAACGAAAGAGACCCAGTACTTC. It specifies CASSPQGAETKETQYF.

This clonotype was seen more than once but under ten times. The J gene is TRBJ2-7, the V gene TRBV5-5, with a possible D match to TRBD1 (6 bases). Deletions cut 2 bases from V and 3 bases from J, with 15 bases between. This CDR3 has 15 amino acids. Per the germline V gene, CDR1 is SGHKS and CDR2 is YYEKEE (reference sequence). The CDR3 loop is CASSLSTGGFYEQYV. In DNA form, the CDR3 reads TGTGCCAGCAGCTTATCGACAGGAGGTTTCTACGAGCAGTACGTC.

V is TRBV12-3 or TRBV12-4 and J is TRBJ2-2; no definite D call. Trimming removed 5 bases from V and 14 bases from J, with 12 bases in between. CDR3 length: 11 amino acids. CDR3 in amino acids: CASSEGWLLFF. CDR3 in DNA: TGTGCCAGCAGTGAAGGGTGGCTTCTGTTTTTT.

This clonotype was observed a few times. The V gene is TRBV27, the J gene TRBJ2-7; D is ambiguous. Looked up from germline, CDR1 is MNHEY and CDR2 is SMNVEV (reference sequence). Trimming cost V 5 bases and J 1 base, with 9 bases left between them. This CDR3 region has 13 residues. The CDR3 spells CASSPRPSYEQYF. CDR3 sequence (DNA): TGTGCCAGCAGTCCCAGACCGTCCTACGAGCAGTACTTC.

This clonotype was counted between two and nine times. This chain connects TRBV29-1 to TRBJ2-1, with TRBD1 identical over 8 bases. This CDR3 is 17 amino acids long. Germline-derived CDR1 and CDR2 are SQVTM and ANQGSEA. The V gene end was trimmed by 1 base and the J gene end by 9 bases; junction bases not matched to a gene: 17. The CDR3 DNA reads TGCAGCGTTGAAGTGCGGGGACAGGACCACAAGCTTGGTGAGCAGTTCTTC. This sequence encodes CSVEVRGQDHKLGEQFF.

This clonotype has only a few counts. The V call is TRBV5-1, the J call TRBJ2-5, with D maybe TRBD2 (7 bases). V was clipped by 4 bases and J by 1 base, with 11 bases between them. Germline V gene sequence: CDR1 SGHRS, CDR2 YFSETQ. The CDR3 loop spans 14 amino acids. Here the CDR3 DNA reads TGCGCCAGCAGCGGGAGGGGGATCCAAGAGACCCAGTACTTC. Residues: CASSGRGIQETQYF.

This clonotype was observed a handful of times. This chain uses TRBV6-5 with TRBJ2-1; D possibly uses TRBD1 or TRBD2 (5 bases each). V shed 4 bases and J shed 7 bases, with 20 bases lying between them. CDR1 and CDR2 from the germline V gene are MNHEY and SVGAGI. CDR3 length equals 16 residues. The CDR3 DNA follows: TGTGCCAGCAGTTCACTCTCGGGGACGCCGGGGAATGAGCAGTTCTTC. Encoded protein: CASSSLSGTPGNEQFF.

The chain couples TRBV20-1 to TRBJ2-4, with 11 bases lining up with TRBD2. Losses at the gene ends were 3 bases for V and 4 bases for J; bases not matched to a gene: 5. In germline, CDR1 is DFQATT, CDR2 SNEGSKA (reference sequence). The CDR3 spans 15 residues. The CDR3 DNA reads as TGCAGTGCTAGGTGGCTAGCGGGGGGAAAAAACATTCAGTACTTC. This encodes CSARWLAGGKNIQYF.

At least ten counts were recorded for this clonotype. The chain couples TRBV3-1 to TRBJ2-1; maybe TRBD1 (6 bases). The germline V gene encodes CDR1 LGHDT and CDR2 YNNKEL (reference sequence). The CDR3 covers 16 residues. Trimming removed 0 bases from V and 6 bases from J, with 15 bases in between. The CDR3 bases are TGTGCCAGCAGCCAAGAACGAGTGAAACAGGGCAATGAGCAGTTCTTC. The encoded protein is CASSQERVKQGNEQFF.

In its sample, this clonotype was seen a few times. The genes are TRBV12-3 or TRBV12-4 and TRBJ2-3; 7 bases align to TRBD2. This CDR3 has 14 residues. The V and J ends lost 3 bases and 5 bases, in that order; junction bases with no gene match: 5. The CDR3 loop is CASSFGGGEDTQYF. The CDR3 DNA sequence: TGTGCCAGCAGTTTCGGGGGAGGGGAAGATACGCAGTATTTT.

This clonotype was recorded many times. This chain connects TRBV25-1 to TRBJ1-1; perhaps TRBD1 as D (5 bases). The germline V and J ends were trimmed by 2 bases and 5 bases, with 15 bases remaining between them. CDR1 is MGHDK, CDR2 SYGVNS, per germline. This CDR3 has 15 residues. This chain's CDR3 is CASSEHTGGVTEAFF. CDR3 sequence (DNA): TGTGCCAGCAGTGAACATACAGGTGGTGTGACTGAAGCTTTCTTT.

This clonotype turned up a few times. The J gene is TRBJ1-6, the V gene TRBV3-1; D remains ambiguous. This CDR3 contains 14 residues. In germline, CDR1 is LGHDT, CDR2 YNNKEL (reference sequence). With 3 bases removed from V and 4 bases from J, the gap between germline ends came to 7 bases. CDR3 in DNA: TGTGCCAGCAGCCAGGAAACTTATAATTCACCCCTCCACTTT. It is translated as CASSQETYNSPLHF.

Ten or more counts support this clonotype. The rearrangement links TRBV12-3 or TRBV12-4 to TRBJ2-5; D unresolved. CDR3 length: 14 amino acids. Trimming left V 3 bases short and J 0 bases short, with 8 bases between. CDR3 sequence (DNA): TGTGCCAGCAGTTTTCCCCAGAACCAAGAGACCCAGTACTTC. Translation gives CASSFPQNQETQYF.

J is TRBJ2-7 and V is TRBV7-2; 7 nucleotides agree with TRBD2. Germline CDR1 SGHTA, CDR2 FQGNSA. The CDR3 sequence is 15 residues long. J was trimmed by 2 bases and V by 2 bases; bases with no gene match: 6. CDR3: CASSLWGTTPYEQYF. CDR3 nucleotides: TGTGCCAGCAGCTTATGGGGGACTACTCCCTACGAGCAGTACTTC. Complete variable domain (other parts from reference TRBV7-2 and TRBJ2-7): GAGVSQSPSNKVTEKGKDVELRCDPISGHTALYWYRQSLGQGLEFLIYFQGNSAPDKSGLPSDRFSAERTGGSVSTLTIQRTQQEDSAVYLCASSLWGTTPYEQYFGPGTRLTVT.

This clonotype was seen a few times. The genes are TRBV2 and TRBJ1-3; D not certain. Trimming removed 4 bases at V and 0 bases at J, with 10 bases between. The germline V gene encodes CDR1 SNHLY and CDR2 FYNNEI. This CDR3 region has 15 residues. The CDR3 nucleotides are TGTGCCAGCAGTGGAGAGGAGTCCTCTGGAAACACCATATATTTT. Its protein is CASSGEESSGNTIYF.